This is a list of T cell receptor beta chains from one sample in a study of T cell repertoires in cytomegalovirus infection. TCRdb redid the calling of the reads with MiXCR, one entry per CDR3 protein. Among hundreds of thousands of distinct CDR3 sequences listed, about 11% were seen once. Source material: PBMCs. The receptors originated from a human donor in good health (CMV status not recorded). Some clones in this sample may be carry-over from other donors' samples. CDR3s include the opening cysteine and the closing phenylalanine or tryptophan. The D gene is left open where the match is weak. Rows give clone size only sometimes, using once, few, many, or a class for an expanded clone.

J gene,clone size,V gene,D gene,CDR3 DNA,CDR3 protein
TRBJ2-2,many,TRBV2,TRBD1,TGTGCCAGCAGCACAGGGGGCAGGGAGCTGTTTTTT,CASSTGGRELFF
TRBJ1-5,many,TRBV19,NA,TGTGCCAGTAGTAGGAAATCAGCTAGCAATCAGCCCCAGCATTTT,CASSRKSASNQPQHF
TRBJ2-7,NA,TRBV20-1,NA,TGCAGTGCTAGGACCAGGAGCGGGCGCTCCTACGAGCAGTACTTC,CSARTRSGRSYEQYF
TRBJ2-1,many,TRBV4-2,NA,TGTGCCAGCAGCCAAGATAGGGATGAGCAGTTCTTC,CASSQDRDEQFF
TRBJ1-1,many,TRBV25-1,NA,TGTGCCAGCAGTGGGGGAGGTGAAGCTTTCTTT,CASSGGGEAFF
TRBJ1-2,many,TRBV10-3,NA,TGTGCCATCAGTGAGGGAGGGGGGGGGCGCTATGGCTACACCTTC,CAISEGGGGRYGYTF
TRBJ1-5,few,TRBV7-6,NA,TGTGCCAGCAGCTTAACGGGTGACAGGCGGCCCAATCAGCCCCAGCATTTT,CASSLTGDRRPNQPQHF
TRBJ2-5,many,TRBV7-9,NA,TGTGCCAGCAGCTCCCAAGGGGGACTCCCCAAGACCCAGTACTTC,CASSSQGGLPKTQYF
TRBJ1-3,NA,TRBV6-5,NA,TGTGCCAGCAGTTACTCCGGACAACGCTCTGGAAACACCATATATTTT,CASSYSGQRSGNTIYF
TRBJ1-5,NA,TRBV11-1,NA,TGTGCCAGCAGCTTAGAAAACGATCAGCCCCAGCATTTT,CASSLENDQPQHF
TRBJ2-1,many,TRBV6-6,TRBD1,TGTGCCAGCAGAGAACAGGGGATAGATGAGCAGTTCTTC,CASREQGIDEQFF
TRBJ2-5,few,TRBV15,NA,TGTGCCACCAGCAGCCTGCAAGAGACCCAGTACTTC,CATSSLQETQYF
TRBJ2-7,many,TRBV27,TRBD2,TGTGCCAGCAGATTCGGGACTAGCGGACCCTACGAGCAGTACTTC,CASRFGTSGPYEQYF
TRBJ2-5,NA,TRBV20-1,TRBD2,TGCAGTGCTCTTTTGATCGCGGGAGAGGTGACCCAGTACTTC,CSALLIAGEVTQYF
TRBJ1-6,many,TRBV6-1,NA,TGTGCCAGCAGTGAACTAACGGGGAATTCACCCCTCCACTTT,CASSELTGNSPLHF
TRBJ2-7,few,TRBV6-1,NA,TGTGCCAGCAGGCGCGCATGGGAGCAGTACTTC,CASRRAWEQYF
TRBJ2-5,many,TRBV7-2,NA,TGTGCCAGCAGCGACGGGGCTAGGGAGACCCAGTACTTC,CASSDGARETQYF
TRBJ2-3,many,TRBV5-4,NA,TGTGCCAGCAGCTTTAATCCGGGGGAGAGGCAGTATTTT,CASSFNPGERQYF
TRBJ2-2,NA,TRBV5-6,TRBD1,TGTGCCAGCAGCTCGTTGGGACAGGGGGCTACCGGGGAGCTGTTTTTT,CASSSLGQGATGELFF
TRBJ2-5,many,TRBV12-5,TRBD1,TGTGCTAGTGGTCCCCCCAAGGGACAGGGGGAGACCCAGTACTTC,CASGPPKGQGETQYF
TRBJ2-1,NA,TRBV5-1,TRBD2,TGCGCCAGCAGCTCTAGCGGGAGCACCCACAATGAGCAGTTCTTC,CASSSSGSTHNEQFF
TRBJ2-5,few,TRBV27,NA,TGTGCCAGCAGTTTCCCGGGGCAGCAAGAGACCCAGTACTTC,CASSFPGQQETQYF
TRBJ1-5,many,TRBV7-2,NA,TGTGCCAGCAGCTCCGGAGGGCCAGGAAGCAATCAGCCCCAGCATTTT,CASSSGGPGSNQPQHF
TRBJ2-1,many,TRBV7-9,TRBD2,TGTGCCAGCAGCTTAGTGGGACTAGCGATTAATGAGCAGTTCTTC,CASSLVGLAINEQFF
TRBJ2-3,many,TRBV11-2,TRBD2,TGTGCCAGCAGCTTCGTCAGCGGGGGGGCGACAGATACGCAGTATTTT,CASSFVSGGATDTQYF
TRBJ1-1,many,TRBV30,TRBD1,TGTGCCTGGAGGGGCCGGGGTCAGGGGGCATCTGAAGCTTTCTTT,CAWRGRGQGASEAFF
TRBJ2-7,many,TRBV6-5,TRBD2,TGTGCCAGCAGTTACTTTACGGGAGGGGACGAGCAGTACTTC,CASSYFTGGDEQYF
TRBJ1-5,many,TRBV6-2/TRBV6-3,NA,TGTGCCAGCAGCCCCGGGACACAGAATCAGCCCCAGCATTTT,CASSPGTQNQPQHF
TRBJ2-7,many,TRBV11-2,NA,TGTGCCAGCAGCTTGTTTGGCTACGAGCAGTACTTC,CASSLFGYEQYF
TRBJ1-5,few,TRBV5-1,NA,TGCGCCAGCAGCCTCTACCAGGGCGGTCAGCCCCAGCATTTT,CASSLYQGGQPQHF
TRBJ1-2,many,TRBV28,NA,TGTGCCAGCACCTTGGGGGAATATGGCTACACCTTC,CASTLGEYGYTF
TRBJ2-7,many,TRBV12-3/TRBV12-4,NA,TGTGCCAGCAGTTTAGTCGGGGGGCCCGTTAACGAGCAGTACTTC,CASSLVGGPVNEQYF
TRBJ2-1,few,TRBV9,TRBD2,TGTGCCAGCAGCGCGGGGACTAGCGCGTACAATGAGCAGTTCTTC,CASSAGTSAYNEQFF
TRBJ1-2,NA,TRBV20-1,NA,TGCAGTGCTAGCAGGCCCCTTGAGGCAGGGGATGGCTACACCTTC,CSASRPLEAGDGYTF
TRBJ1-5,many,TRBV6-2/TRBV6-3,NA,TGTGCCAGCAGCCGAAACCGGTATAGCAATCAGCCCCAGCATTTT,CASSRNRYSNQPQHF
TRBJ1-5,many,TRBV20-1,TRBD1,TGCAGTGCTAGAGTCGCTCAGGGGGGGAAACAGCCCCAGCATTTT,CSARVAQGGKQPQHF
TRBJ2-3,NA,TRBV2,TRBD1,TGTGCCAGCATGGGACAGACGACCACAGATAGGCAGTATTTT,CASMGQTTTDRQYF
TRBJ1-1,NA,TRBV12-3/TRBV12-4,NA,TGTGCCAGCAGCCCCAGGGGATCCACTGAAGCTTTCTTT,CASSPRGSTEAFF
TRBJ2-1,many,TRBV4-1,TRBD2,TGCGCCAGCAGCCAAGATGGGCTAGCGGGATACAATGAGCAGTTCTTC,CASSQDGLAGYNEQFF
TRBJ2-7,NA,TRBV5-1,NA,TGCGCCAGCAGGGAGCACTCCTACGAGCAGTACTTC,CASREHSYEQYF
TRBJ1-4,NA,TRBV29-1,NA,TGCAGCGCTCGAGATGAAAAACTGTTTTTT,CSARDEKLFF
TRBJ2-3,many,TRBV19,TRBD2,TGTGCCAGTAGTGGTGGGACTAGCGGGCATCCAAGCACAGATACGCAGTATTTT,CASSGGTSGHPSTDTQYF
TRBJ2-3,many,TRBV20-1,TRBD2,TGCAGTGCTAGGGACCGACTAGCGGGGTACACAGATACGCAGTATTTT,CSARDRLAGYTDTQYF
TRBJ2-2,many,TRBV12-3/TRBV12-4,TRBD2,TGTGCCAGCAGTTGGGCGGGGGGGAACACCGGGGAGCTGTTTTTT,CASSWAGGNTGELFF
TRBJ1-1,many,TRBV28,NA,TGTGCCAGCAGTTTAACAGGACCCTACACTGAAGCTTTCTTT,CASSLTGPYTEAFF
TRBJ1-3,NA,TRBV13,NA,TGTGCCAGCAGCGATGATACAGGGATCAACTCTGGAAACACCATATATTTT,CASSDDTGINSGNTIYF
TRBJ1-5,many,TRBV7-8,TRBD1,TGTGCCAGCAGCTTACCAGGGGGCGGGCCACGGGGTCAGCCCCAGCATTTT,CASSLPGGGPRGQPQHF
TRBJ2-3,few,TRBV20-1,TRBD1,TGCAGTGTTTTACCGGGACAGGGAATCTCAGATACGCAGTATTTT,CSVLPGQGISDTQYF
TRBJ1-6,NA,TRBV2,NA,TGTGCCAGCAGTGCCGACAGAAGCTCCTATAATTCACCCCTCCACTTT,CASSADRSSYNSPLHF
TRBJ1-4,many,TRBV12-3/TRBV12-4,NA,TGTGCCAGCAGTTCCGGGAGCCCAACTAATGAAAAACTGTTTTTT,CASSSGSPTNEKLFF
TRBJ2-3,few,TRBV29-1,NA,TGCAGCGTAACCTTACCCGGAGATACGCAGTATTTT,CSVTLPGDTQYF
TRBJ2-5,many,TRBV7-2,TRBD2,TGTGCCAGCAGCCTGCGACTAGCGGGGGTACAAGAGACCCAGTACTTC,CASSLRLAGVQETQYF
TRBJ1-5,few,TRBV5-1,NA,TGCGCCAGCAGCTCTTGGGGGCTCGATCAGCCCCAGCATTTT,CASSSWGLDQPQHF
TRBJ2-1,many,TRBV4-1,TRBD2,TGCGCCAGCAGCCAAGGGGGAAGCGGGGGGGCCTTGAATGAGCAGTTCTTC,CASSQGGSGGALNEQFF